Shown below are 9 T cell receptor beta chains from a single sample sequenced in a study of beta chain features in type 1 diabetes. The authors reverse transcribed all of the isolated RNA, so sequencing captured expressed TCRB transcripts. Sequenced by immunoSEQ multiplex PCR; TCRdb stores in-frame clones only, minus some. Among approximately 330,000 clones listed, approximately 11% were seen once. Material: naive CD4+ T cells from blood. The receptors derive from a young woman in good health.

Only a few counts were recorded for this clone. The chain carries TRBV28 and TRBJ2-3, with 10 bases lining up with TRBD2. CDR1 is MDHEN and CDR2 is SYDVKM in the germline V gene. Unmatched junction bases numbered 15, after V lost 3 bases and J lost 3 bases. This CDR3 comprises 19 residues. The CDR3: CASSFSSGRAESETDTQYF. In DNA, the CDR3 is TGTGCCAGCAGTTTTTCCAGCGGGAGGGCCGAATCTGAGACAGATACGCAGTATTTT.

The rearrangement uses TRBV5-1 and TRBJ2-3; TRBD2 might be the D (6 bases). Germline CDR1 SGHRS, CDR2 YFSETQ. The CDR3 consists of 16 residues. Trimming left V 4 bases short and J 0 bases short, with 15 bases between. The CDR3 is CASSPDLALSTDTQYF. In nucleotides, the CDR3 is TGCGCCAGCAGCCCCGATCTAGCGCTCAGCACAGATACGCAGTATTTT.

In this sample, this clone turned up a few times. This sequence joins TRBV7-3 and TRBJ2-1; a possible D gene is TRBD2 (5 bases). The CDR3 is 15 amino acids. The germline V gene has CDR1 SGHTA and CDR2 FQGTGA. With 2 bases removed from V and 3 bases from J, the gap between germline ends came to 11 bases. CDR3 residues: CASSLVATNYNEQFF. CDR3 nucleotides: TGTGCCAGCAGCTTAGTAGCGACCAACTACAATGAGCAGTTCTTC.

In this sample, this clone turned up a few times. The CDR3 DNA reads as TGCGCCAGCAGCCCCGTAACTAGCGGGAGGGCCGGCACAGATACGCAGTATTTT. It is translated as CASSPVTSGRAGTDTQYF. V usage is TRBV5-1 and J usage is TRBJ2-3, with 13 bases lining up with TRBD2. The CDR3 runs 18 residues. J lost 1 base, V lost 4 bases, and 9 bases had no gene match. Germline lookup yields CDR1 SGHRS and CDR2 YFSETQ.

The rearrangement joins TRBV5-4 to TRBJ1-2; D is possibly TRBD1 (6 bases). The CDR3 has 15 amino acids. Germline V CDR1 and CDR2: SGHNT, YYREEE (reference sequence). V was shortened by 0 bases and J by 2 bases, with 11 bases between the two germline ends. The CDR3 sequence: CASSLVGQPNYGYTF. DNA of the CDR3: TGTGCCAGCAGCTTGGTTGGACAGCCCAACTATGGCTACACCTTC.

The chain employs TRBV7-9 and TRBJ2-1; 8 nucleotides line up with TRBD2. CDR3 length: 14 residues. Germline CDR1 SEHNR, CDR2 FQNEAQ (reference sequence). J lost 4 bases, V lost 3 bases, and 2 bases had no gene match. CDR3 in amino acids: CASSLAGGYNEQFF. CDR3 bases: TGTGCCAGCAGCTTGGCGGGAGGTTACAATGAGCAGTTCTTC.

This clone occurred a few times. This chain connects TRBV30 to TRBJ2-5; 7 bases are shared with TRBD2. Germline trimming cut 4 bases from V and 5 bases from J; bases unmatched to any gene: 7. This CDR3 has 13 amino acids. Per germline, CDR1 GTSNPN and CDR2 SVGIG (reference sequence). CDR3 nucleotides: TGTGCCTGGATGCCGAGCGGGGTGGAGACCCAGTACTTC. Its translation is CAWMPSGVETQYF.

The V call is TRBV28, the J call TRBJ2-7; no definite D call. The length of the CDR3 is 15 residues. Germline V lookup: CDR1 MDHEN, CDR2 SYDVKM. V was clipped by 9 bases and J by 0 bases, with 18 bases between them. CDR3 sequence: CASKTPQHHSYEQYF. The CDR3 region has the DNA TGTGCCAGTAAAACCCCCCAACACCACTCCTACGAGCAGTACTTC.

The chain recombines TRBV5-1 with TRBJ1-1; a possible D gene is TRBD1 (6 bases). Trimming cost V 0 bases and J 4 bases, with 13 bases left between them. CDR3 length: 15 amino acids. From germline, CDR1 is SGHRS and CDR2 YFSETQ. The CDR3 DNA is TGCGCCAGCAGCTTGGTCGGGGGGCGCGGCACTGAAGCTTTCTTT. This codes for CASSLVGGRGTEAFF.